Shown below are 26 T cell receptor beta chains from a single sample sequenced in a study of T cell repertoires in aging, cancer and after chemotherapy. Multiplex touch-down PCR with TRB-A/B primers amplified rearranged V-D-J TRB sequences. TCRdb independently ran MiXCR on the multiplex PCR reads; one entry per CDR3 protein. The data contain almost 7,500 distinct CDR3 sequences, about 38% of them seen just once; the ten biggest clones take up about 15%. TCR beta rearrangements were amplified from peripheral blood genomic DNA. The sample taken for sequencing was blood. These receptors originate from a human donor in good health.

This clonotype has a handful of counts. The chain carries TRBV6-5 and TRBJ2-3, with D unresolved. With 4 bases removed from V and 1 base from J, the gap between germline ends came to 15 bases. The CDR3 loop spans 16 amino acids. CDR1 is MNHEY, CDR2 SVGAGI, per germline. The CDR3 loop reads CASSSTLGIGTDTQYF. DNA for the CDR3: TGTGCCAGCAGTTCAACCCTTGGTATCGGCACAGATACGCAGTATTTT.

The chain joins TRBV13 to TRBJ1-2; 9 positions match TRBD1. Germline V gene sequence: CDR1 PRHDT, CDR2 FYEKMQ (reference sequence). J lost 1 base, V lost 4 bases, and 7 bases had no gene match. This CDR3 is 16 amino acids long. The CDR3 region is CASSSGTGTINYGYTF. The CDR3 DNA follows: TGTGCCAGCAGCTCAGGGACAGGGACAATTAACTATGGCTACACCTTC.

This chain joins TRBV12-3 or TRBV12-4 and TRBJ2-7, with a tentative D call TRBD2 (7 bases). The CDR3 spans 16 residues. Between the trimmed V and J ends, which lost 6 bases and 4 bases, there was a span of 22 bases. Here the CDR3 DNA reads TGTGCCAGCAGGGCTGGGGGGGGGGGCCCGACTTACGAGCAGTACTTC. Translation gives CASRAGGGGPTYEQYF.

Sample share makes this clonotype large. The V and J genes are TRBV5-4 and TRBJ2-5; 7 bases line up with TRBD1. CDR1 and CDR2 from the germline V gene are SGHNT and YYREEE (reference sequence). There are 14 residues in the CDR3. The junction had 8 bases not matched to a gene; V was cut back by 5 bases and J by 4 bases. CDR3 loop: CASRYRGGRETQYF. DNA of the CDR3: TGTGCCAGCAGGTACAGGGGTGGCCGAGAGACCCAGTACTTC.

This clonotype was observed a handful of times. The chain uses TRBV5-5 and TRBJ1-2; 7 positions match TRBD1. This CDR3 region has 15 residues. Trimming cost V 2 bases and J 4 bases; bases outside gene matches: 8. Germline V gene sequence: CDR1 SGHKS, CDR2 YYEKEE (reference sequence). CDR3 coding DNA: TGTGCCAGCAGCTTACAATCGACAGGGATCTATGGCTACACCTTC. Its translation is CASSLQSTGIYGYTF.

The rearrangement joins TRBV6-4 to TRBJ1-1; TRBD1 is a possible D gene (5 bases). This CDR3 contains 14 residues. Trimming took 6 bases from V and 2 from J, leaving 13 bases between them. CDR1 is MRHNA and CDR2 is SNTAGT in the germline V gene. This CDR3 reads CASRAQWGNTEAFF. DNA of the CDR3: TGTGCCAGCAGGGCCCAGTGGGGCAACACTGAAGCTTTCTTT.

This clonotype was recorded a few times. The chain carries TRBV20-1 and TRBJ2-3, with 11 bases fitting TRBD2. Germline CDR1 is DFQATT and CDR2 is SNEGSKA (reference sequence). V lost 5 bases to trimming and J lost 2 bases; unmatched junction nucleotides: 6. This CDR3 is 15 amino acids long. CDR3: CSASKTSGATDTQYF. The CDR3 coding sequence is TGCAGTGCTTCTAAGACTAGCGGGGCCACAGATACGCAGTATTTT.

J is TRBJ2-7 and V is TRBV29-1; possible D gene TRBD2, 6 bases. Per germline, CDR1 SQVTM and CDR2 ANQGSEA. The V end lost 4 bases, the J end lost 0 bases, and 13 bases lay between the germline ends. The CDR3 covers 14 residues. In DNA form, the CDR3 reads TGCAGCGTTGTCCCGGGACTCAGCTCCTACGAGCAGTACTTC. Its protein is CSVVPGLSSYEQYF.

The chain is built from TRBV11-3 and TRBJ1-1; D might be TRBD1 (6 bases). V was pared by 6 bases and J by 1 base, with 9 bases between. Germline-derived CDR1 and CDR2 are SGHNT and YENEEA. The CDR3 sequence is 13 residues long. In DNA, the CDR3 is TGTGCCAGCAGGGAACAGGGGAACACTGAAGCTTTCTTT. This codes for CASREQGNTEAFF.

The gene calls are TRBV5-6 and TRBJ1-3, with D unresolved. The germline V and J ends were trimmed by 1 base and 0 bases, with 11 bases remaining between them. This CDR3 is built from 16 residues. In germline, CDR1 is SGHDT, CDR2 YYEEEE. CDR3 nucleotides: TGTGCCAGCAGCTTGAACGTAGCCAACTCTGGAAACACCATATATTTT. Its protein is CASSLNVANSGNTIYF.

This clonotype was observed once. The chain has TRBV6-5 and TRBJ2-7; D not resolved. CDR1 is MNHEY and CDR2 is SVGAGI in the germline V gene. The CDR3 spans 15 residues. The V and J ends lost 5 bases and 1 base respectively, with 15 bases between them. DNA for the CDR3: TGTGCCAGCAGTGAAGCGCAGCAAACGTCCTACGAGCAGTACTTC. It is translated as CASSEAQQTSYEQYF.

This clonotype has just a few counts. V gene TRBV20-1 combines with J gene TRBJ1-2; maybe TRBD1 (5 bases). Germline CDR1 DFQATT, CDR2 SNEGSKA (reference sequence). The ends were cut back, 6 bases at V and 4 bases at J, with 15 bases in the middle. This CDR3 contains 13 residues. The CDR3 loop is CSANSGSVYGYTF. DNA for the CDR3: TGCAGTGCAAATTCAGGGTCGGTCTATGGCTACACCTTC.

This clonotype has just a few counts. The V gene is TRBV7-2, the J gene TRBJ2-3, with D maybe TRBD2 (5 bases). CDR3 length equals 13 residues. Germline values: CDR1 SGHTA, CDR2 FQGNSA. Deletions cut 3 bases from V and 3 bases from J, with 7 bases between. Here the CDR3 reads CASSLWTTDTQYF. The CDR3 DNA reads as TGTGCCAGCAGCTTGTGGACTACAGATACGCAGTATTTT.

This clonotype was counted a few times. The chain carries TRBV19 and TRBJ2-6; D remains unclear. The CDR3 has 14 residues. Germline V gives CDR1 LNHDA, CDR2 SQIVND (reference sequence). Trimming removed 5 bases from V and 4 bases from J, with 9 bases in between. CDR3 nucleotides: TGTGCCAGTAGTTCAGGTGTGGGGGCCAACGTCCTGACTTTC. Protein: CASSSGVGANVLTF.

The rearrangement links TRBV6-2 or TRBV6-3 to TRBJ1-2; the D gene is possibly TRBD1 (5 bases). The CDR3 runs 17 residues. Per germline, CDR1 MNHEY and CDR2 SVGEGT. Trimming stripped 3 bases from V and 4 bases from J, with 21 bases between. As DNA, the CDR3 is TGTGCCAGCAGTTATACGGCAGTTCCGACAGACGTCTATGGCTACACCTTC. Its protein is CASSYTAVPTDVYGYTF.

This CDR3 reads CASSEGTGGTDTQYF. The CDR3, as DNA: TGTGCCAGCAGTGAGGGGACAGGGGGTACAGATACGCAGTATTTT. The chain uses TRBV6-4 and TRBJ2-3; 11 positions agree with TRBD1. The CDR3 covers 15 residues. Germline CDR1 MRHNA, CDR2 SNTAGT. V trimming: 3 bases; J trimming: 3 bases; junction bases outside the gene matches: 2.

CDR3 amino acids: CASSLEGHYGYTF. In DNA, the CDR3 is TGTGCCAGCAGCTTAGAGGGACACTATGGCTACACCTTC. The chain couples TRBV7-9 to TRBJ1-2; weak D call: TRBD1 (5 bases). V shed 1 base and J shed 3 bases, with 6 bases lying between them. The CDR3 contains 13 residues. Germline V gives CDR1 SEHNR, CDR2 FQNEAQ (reference sequence).

V gene TRBV5-8 combines with J gene TRBJ1-1, with D unresolved. V shed 0 bases and J shed 0 bases, with 9 bases lying between them. The V gene's germline CDR1 is SGHTS and CDR2 YDEGEE. The CDR3 spans 15 residues. The CDR3 DNA reads as TGTGCCAGCAGCTTGGGGATGAGGATGAACACTGAAGCTTTCTTT. Its translation is CASSLGMRMNTEAFF.

This chain uses TRBV6-2 or TRBV6-3 with TRBJ2-3; TRBD2 might be the D (6 bases). The CDR3 length is 13 residues. The V end was cut by 8 bases, the J end by 3 bases, with 12 bases between. Germline V gene lookup returns CDR1 MNHEY and CDR2 SVGEGT. CDR3 sequence (DNA): TGTGCCAGCGGACGACTAGAGACAGATACGCAGTATTTT. Translation gives CASGRLETDTQYF.

The rearrangement uses TRBV4-3 and TRBJ1-6; no clear D. This CDR3 comprises 14 residues. V was clipped by 0 bases and J by 8 bases, with 8 bases between them. The V gene's germline CDR1 is LGHNA and CDR2 YSLEER. The CDR3 sequence is CASSQDSPDSPLHF. CDR3 nucleotide sequence: TGCGCCAGCAGCCAAGATTCCCCGGATTCACCCCTCCACTTT.

Only a few counts were recorded for this clonotype. V is TRBV7-2 and J is TRBJ1-5; a possible D gene is TRBD1 (5 bases). V lost 1 base, J lost 3 bases, and 10 bases lay in between. The CDR3 is 15 amino acids. The germline CDR1 and CDR2 sequences are SGHTA and FQGNSA. CDR3 coding DNA: TGTGCCAGCAGCTTAGGCAGGGTGCACAATCAGCCCCAGCATTTT. Translated: CASSLGRVHNQPQHF.

The chain combines TRBV5-6 with TRBJ2-3, with D unclear. The V end lost 4 bases, the J end lost 2 bases, and 11 bases lay between the germline ends. CDR1 is SGHDT, CDR2 YYEEEE, per germline. The CDR3 contains 14 residues. The CDR3 DNA reads as TGTGCCAGCAGCCTGAGGACGGTCACAGATACGCAGTATTTT. This codes for CASSLRTVTDTQYF.

This clonotype has just a few counts. The rearrangement joins TRBV7-9 to TRBJ1-6; D uncertain. Trimming took off 5 bases at V and 9 bases at J, with 20 bases between the two ends. CDR1 and CDR2 (germline): SEHNR, FQNEAQ (reference sequence). The CDR3 has 16 amino acids. CDR3 protein: CASSGYTQDLVSPLHF. CDR3 bases: TGTGCCAGCAGCGGATACACCCAGGACCTTGTTTCACCCCTCCACTTT.

CDR3 sequence reads: CATRDGMNTEAFF. The CDR3 nucleotides read TGTGCCACCAGGGACGGTATGAACACTGAAGCTTTCTTT. V gene TRBV24-1 combines with J gene TRBJ1-1; D ambiguous. The germline V gene has CDR1 KGHDR and CDR2 SFDVKD. Trimming pared 7 bases from V and 0 bases from J, leaving 8 bases between. The CDR3 contains 13 residues.

On this clonotype: The junction does not match germline at one end; this may be a read error. This chain joins TRBV19 and TRBJ1-5; D gene unclear. The CDR3 loop spans 14 amino acids. Germline loops: CDR1 LNHDA, CDR2 SQIVND (reference sequence). In nucleotides, the CDR3 is TGTGCCAGTAGGTCCGGTCAAGGCAATCGGCCCCAGCATTTT. It codes for CASRSGQGNRPQHF.

V gene TRBV12-3 or TRBV12-4 combines with J gene TRBJ2-2; D gene uncertain. The CDR3 length is 12 residues. The V end was cut by 2 bases, the J end by 5 bases, with 3 bases between. For the CDR3, the DNA is TGTGCCAGCAGTTTACTTACCGGGGAGCTGTTTTTT. Translating gives CASSLLTGELFF.